Listed here are 22 T cell receptor beta chains from one sample, sequenced in a study of PD-1 blockade in mismatch repair-deficient tumors. Assay: immunoSEQ multiplex PCR; the TCRdb copy retains only in-frame clones and omits some. The sample comprises some 120,000 clones, approximately 91% of which are singletons, and around 11% rests with the top ten. The sequencing used peripheral blood, collected 70 to 72 weeks after starting pembrolizumab. The receptors were sampled from an adult with mismatch repair-deficient cancer.

CDR3 in amino acids: CASYIAGGPKNEQFF. The CDR3 DNA reads TGTGCCAGCTATATAGCGGGAGGGCCGAAGAATGAGCAGTTCTTC. The chain recombines TRBV27 with TRBJ2-1; 11 nucleotides line up with TRBD2. From germline, CDR1 is MNHEY and CDR2 SMNVEV (reference sequence). The J segment lost 7 bases and the V segment lost 8 bases, leaving 10 bases of the junction unmatched. The CDR3 sequence is 15 residues long.

The rearrangement joins TRBV29-1 to TRBJ2-7, with D perhaps matching TRBD2 (7 bases). V shed 3 bases and J shed 6 bases, with 21 bases lying between them. CDR1 SQVTM and CDR2 ANQGSEA come from the germline V gene. This CDR3 region has 15 residues. CDR3 sequence reads: CSVEGGAAVGSEQYF. CDR3 DNA sequence: TGCAGCGTTGAGGGGGGGGCGGCGGTTGGATCCGAGCAGTACTTC.

J is TRBJ2-7 and V is TRBV27; D may be TRBD2 (5 bases). CDR3 length: 14 residues. Looked up from germline, CDR1 is MNHEY and CDR2 is SMNVEV (reference sequence). V dropped 5 bases and J dropped 0 bases, with 11 bases sitting between them. CDR3 in amino acids: CASSRRLASYEQYF. The CDR3 DNA follows: TGTGCCAGCAGTCGTCGGCTAGCCTCCTACGAGCAGTACTTC.

This chain joins TRBV6-1 and TRBJ2-7; 11 bases align to TRBD1. Per germline, CDR1 MNHNS and CDR2 SASEGT. CDR3 size: 16 residues. Germline trimming cut 0 bases from V and 3 bases from J; bases unmatched to any gene: 4. CDR3 in DNA: TGTGCCAGCAGTGAAGCGGCCGGGACAGGGGGCTACGAGCAGTACTTC. Its protein product is CASSEAAGTGGYEQYF.

The chain couples TRBV27 to TRBJ2-2, with D perhaps matching TRBD2 (6 bases). Looked up from germline, CDR1 is MNHEY and CDR2 is SMNVEV (reference sequence). V lost 6 bases and J lost 1, with 18 bases in between. The CDR3 consists of 17 residues. This CDR3 is CASRRDLGPVNTGELFF. In DNA form, the CDR3 reads TGTGCCAGCAGGCGGGATCTGGGTCCAGTGAACACCGGGGAGCTGTTTTTT.

This sequence joins TRBV9 and TRBJ2-5; D is unresolved. The CDR3 has 13 residues. Germline assignment: CDR1 SGDLS and CDR2 YYNGEE. V was trimmed by 4 bases and J by 3 bases, leaving 10 bases between them. The CDR3 loop reads CASSYRLKETQYF. For the CDR3, the DNA is TGTGCCAGCAGCTACCGACTTAAAGAGACCCAGTACTTC.

The chain carries TRBV9 and TRBJ2-3; 7 bases fit TRBD2. CDR3 size: 16 residues. The trim removed 3 bases at V and 3 bases at J, leaving 10 bases unmatched. Germline-derived CDR1 and CDR2 are SGDLS and YYNGEE. CDR3 sequence reads: CASSAVGGGRTDTQYF. CDR3 coding DNA: TGTGCCAGCAGCGCCGTCGGGGGAGGGAGGACAGATACGCAGTATTTT.

The chain combines TRBV7-9 with TRBJ1-1; D might be TRBD1 (6 bases). Germline V CDR1 and CDR2: SEHNR, FQNEAQ (reference sequence). Trimming pared 5 bases from V and 7 bases from J, leaving 14 bases between. The CDR3 has 13 amino acids. CDR3 bases: TGTGCCAGCAGCCACAGACAGGATAGTGAAGCTTTCTTT. Translation gives CASSHRQDSEAFF.

Notes on this clone: The same CDR3 arises from other DNA sequences in this sample as well. The CDR3 nucleotides read TGTGCCAGCAGCTTAGAACAGGGGGAGACCCAGTACTTC. This encodes CASSLEQGETQYF. The chain recombines TRBV11-2 with TRBJ2-5; TRBD1 matches at 7 bases. The germline CDR1 and CDR2 sequences are SGHAT and FQNNGV. CDR3 length: 13 amino acids. Losses at the gene ends were 0 bases for V and 5 bases for J; bases not matched to a gene: 0. The variable domain in full, completed from reference TRBV11-2 and TRBJ2-5, reads EAGVAQSPRYKIIEKRQSVAFWCNPISGHATLYWYQQILGQGPKLLIQFQNNGVVDDSQLPKDRFSAERLKGVDSTLKIQPAKLEDSAVYLCASSLEQGETQYFGPGTRLLVL.

This clone showed up just once. The gene calls are TRBV30 and TRBJ2-5; 11 bases map to TRBD2. V lost 2 bases to trimming and J lost 9 bases; unmatched junction nucleotides: 5. CDR3 length equals 13 residues. CDR1 is GTSNPN and CDR2 is SVGIG in the germline V gene (reference sequence). As DNA, the CDR3 is TGTGCCTGGAGTATAGCGGGGGGGCGGGCCCAGTACTTC. Residues: CAWSIAGGRAQYF.

The chain carries TRBV27 and TRBJ2-3; 12 bases are shared with TRBD2. V dropped 5 bases and J dropped 2; count of bases not matched to a gene: 11. This CDR3 has 18 amino acids. Germline values: CDR1 MNHEY, CDR2 SMNVEV (reference sequence). The chain's CDR3 is CASSLLPGLAGPTDTQYF. In nucleotides, the CDR3 is TGTGCCAGCAGTCTCCTCCCCGGACTAGCGGGACCCACAGATACGCAGTATTTT.

This sequence joins TRBV7-6 and TRBJ2-7; tentatively, D is TRBD1 (6 bases). Germline V gives CDR1 SGHVS, CDR2 FNYEAQ. The V and J ends lost 8 bases and 3 bases respectively, with 11 bases between them. The CDR3 loop spans 12 amino acids. CDR3 region: CASGHRDYEQYF. In nucleotides, the CDR3 is TGTGCCAGCGGGCACAGGGACTACGAGCAGTACTTC. The full variable domain, in which reference TRBV7-6 and TRBJ2-7 provide the parts outside the CDR3, is GAGVSQSPRYKVTKRGQDVALRCDPISGHVSLYWYRQALGQGPEFLTYFNYEAQQDKSGLPNDRFSAERPEGSISTLTIQRTEQRDSAMYRCASGHRDYEQYFGPGTRLTVT.

The chain has TRBV2 and TRBJ2-3; 12 nucleotides line up with TRBD2. CDR3 length: 16 amino acids. Germline V CDR1 and CDR2: SNHLY, FYNNEI. V lost 7 bases and J lost 0; bases outside the gene matches: 5. The CDR3 DNA sequence: TGTGCCAGCACGTCTAGCGGGAGGGATAGCACAGATACGCAGTATTTT. Translating it yields CASTSSGRDSTDTQYF.

This chain links TRBV19 with TRBJ1-1; D gene ambiguous. This CDR3 has 13 residues. Deletions cut 1 base from V and 1 base from J, with 4 bases between. The germline V gene has CDR1 LNHDA and CDR2 SQIVND (reference sequence). The CDR3: CASSIGRNTEAFF. The CDR3 DNA reads TGTGCCAGTAGTATAGGCCGGAACACTGAAGCTTTCTTT.

The sample holds one count of this clone. The rearrangement joins TRBV19 to TRBJ1-5; D gene ambiguous. V lost 1 base and J lost 5, with 15 bases in between. CDR3 size: 16 residues. Germline CDR1 is LNHDA and CDR2 is SQIVND (reference sequence). The CDR3 nucleotides read TGTGCCAGTAGTATAGCGCCCCTACCCGGCCATCAGCCCCAGCATTTT. Its protein is CASSIAPLPGHQPQHF.

About this clone itself: One end of the junction fails to match germline, which may point to a read error. The chain carries TRBV7-9 and TRBJ1-1; no reliable D call. The CDR3 extends over 11 amino acids. Germline V gene data show CDR1 as SEHNR and CDR2 as FQNEAQ (reference sequence). The CDR3 nucleotides read TGTGCCAGCAGCTTTAACAGTGAAGCTTTCTTT. It translates to CASSFNSEAFF.

The CDR3 spells CASSYEVGRATGELFF. The CDR3 DNA reads as TGTGCCAGCAGTTACGAGGTCGGGAGGGCCACCGGGGAGCTGTTTTTT. The chain joins TRBV6-5 to TRBJ2-2, with 8 bases aligning to TRBD2. V trimming: 2 bases; J trimming: 4 bases; junction bases outside the gene matches: 6. This CDR3 has 16 amino acids. Germline CDR1 and CDR2: MNHEY and SVGAGI.

The chain has TRBV7-9 and TRBJ1-1, with TRBD1 matching 7 bases. This CDR3 contains 16 residues. Germline CDR1 reads SEHNR; CDR2 reads FQNEAQ (reference sequence). V shed 3 bases, J shed 0 bases, and the junction held 7 bases outside the gene matches. The CDR3: CASSLVPGTVNTEAFF. CDR3 in DNA: TGTGCCAGCAGCTTGGTACCCGGGACAGTGAACACTGAAGCTTTCTTT. Looking up the rest from reference TRBV7-9 and TRBJ1-1 gives the full variable domain: DTGVSQNPRHKITKRGQNVTFRCDPISEHNRLYWYRQTLGQGPEFLTYFQNEAQLEKSRLLSDRFSAERPKGSFSTLEIQRTEQGDSAMYLCASSLVPGTVNTEAFFGQGTRLTVV.

This chain connects TRBV4-1 to TRBJ2-1; no clear D gene. V lost 1 base and J lost 5, with 6 bases in between. The CDR3 length is 13 residues. CDR1 and CDR2 from the germline V gene are MGHRA and YSYEKL. The CDR3 spells CASSQAGNNEQFF. The DNA of the CDR3 is TGCGCCAGCAGCCAAGCCGGCAACAATGAGCAGTTCTTC.

The gene calls are TRBV5-1 and TRBJ2-1, with TRBD2 matching over 8 bases. From germline, CDR1 is SGHRS and CDR2 YFSETQ. This CDR3 spans 15 amino acids. The junction had 8 bases not matched to a gene; V was cut back by 7 bases and J by 2 bases. Written as DNA, the CDR3 is TGCGCCAGCCAAATACGGGAGGGCCCCTACAATGAGCAGTTCTTC. Its protein is CASQIREGPYNEQFF.

The gene calls are TRBV7-9 and TRBJ2-5, with D perhaps TRBD1 or TRBD2 (5 bases each). The CDR3 has 16 amino acids. The germline CDR1 and CDR2 sequences are SEHNR and FQNEAQ (reference sequence). Trimming removed 5 bases at V and 2 bases at J, with 18 bases between. CDR3 DNA: TGTGCCAGCAGCCACCTCCCTGGGGACGGACAAGAGACCCAGTACTTC. It codes for CASSHLPGDGQETQYF.

The genes are TRBV7-9 and TRBJ2-7; tentative D call: TRBD1 (6 bases). The germline CDR1 and CDR2 sequences are SEHNR and FQNEAQ (reference sequence). V was pared by 1 base and J by 1 base, with 11 bases between. The CDR3 runs 15 residues. The CDR3 DNA sequence: TGTGCCAGCAGCTTAGAGGCGGACAGATCCTACGAGCAGTACTTC. Translation gives CASSLEADRSYEQYF.